Sequencing of this T cell receptor beta chain was carried out in a study of cytomegalovirus exposure and HLA in healthy donors. Produced via immunoSEQ multiplex PCR; TCRdb's table is partial and in-frame only. The sample lists 300,000 or so clones, roughly 86% occurring once. Notes on this clone: Its antigen is unknown.

Study-level points and caveats: High specificity and sensitivity for cytomegalovirus status were reported for the classifier. Researchers reported that three CMV-associated chains were confirmed in vitro as CMV antigen-specific. Clusters of TCRs from the first cohort tended to co-occur in the 120 or so validation repertoires (as a later analysis found). Some public TCRs appeared in many individuals, while most sequences were rare.

V lost 4 bases and J lost 7; bases outside the gene matches: 6. The length of the CDR3 is 15 residues. The V gene's germline CDR1 is SGHTS and CDR2 YDEGEE. The V call is TRBV5-8, the J call TRBJ2-1, with 12 bases identical to TRBD1. This TCR came from a man aged 25 to 40 in good health and CMV-seronegative. Sequencing was done on a sample of PBMCs. In DNA, the CDR3 is TGTGCCAGCAGCACCGGGACAGGGGGCTCTAATGAGCAGTTCTTC. Translating gives CASSTGTGGSNEQFF. The full variable domain, in which reference TRBV5-8 and TRBJ2-1 provide the parts outside the CDR3, is EAGVTQSPTHLIKTRGQQATLRCSPISGHTSVYWYQQALGLGLQFLLWYDEGEERNRGNFPPRFSGRQFPNYSSELNVNALELEDSALYLCASSTGTGGSNEQFFGPGTRLTVL.